These T cell receptor beta chains were read from a single sample in a study of blood T cells in healthy people across ages. TCRdb re-derived calls from the 5' RACE reads in MiXCR, one entry per CDR3 protein. The table has about 1.1 million distinct CDR3 sequences, roughly two fifths seen once. The specimen sequenced was blood. The receptors derive from a man between 18 and 35 years old in good health. Both conserved end residues are part of each CDR3. The order of the fields is clone size, V gene, D gene, J gene, CDR3 DNA, CDR3 protein. A D gene is named only where the DNA matches it firmly. The listing skips clone size in some rows; elsewhere it reads once, few, many or a size class.

clone_size: -
v_call: TRBV5-1
d_call: TRBD1
j_call: TRBJ2-4
cdr3_nt: TGCGCCAGCAGCTTTAACCCCGAGGGGGCCAAAAGCATTCAGTACTTC
cdr3_aa: CASSFNPEGAKSIQYF

clone_size: -
v_call: TRBV3-1
d_call: -
j_call: TRBJ2-7
cdr3_nt: TGTGCCAGCAGCCAAGAGGCTAGCGCCTACGAGCAGTACTTC
cdr3_aa: CASSQEASAYEQYF

clone_size: -
v_call: TRBV6-2/TRBV6-3
d_call: -
j_call: TRBJ1-5
cdr3_nt: TGTGCCAGCACCGCGGCCGGGAGAGTCAGCAATCAGCCCCAGCATTTT
cdr3_aa: CASTAAGRVSNQPQHF

clone_size: -
v_call: TRBV10-3
d_call: -
j_call: TRBJ1-2
cdr3_nt: TGTGCCATCACGGACCCCAGAGGATATGGCTACACCTTC
cdr3_aa: CAITDPRGYGYTF

clone_size: many
v_call: TRBV20-1
d_call: TRBD2
j_call: TRBJ2-3
cdr3_nt: TGCAGTGCCCCACTAGCGGGGAGCACAGATACGCAGTATTTT
cdr3_aa: CSAPLAGSTDTQYF

clone_size: -
v_call: TRBV20-1
d_call: -
j_call: TRBJ2-3
cdr3_nt: TGCAGCAAGATACGGGGAAACACAGATACGCAGTATTTT
cdr3_aa: CSKIRGNTDTQYF

clone_size: -
v_call: TRBV7-2
d_call: -
j_call: TRBJ2-3
cdr3_nt: TGTGCCAGCAGCTCCTCCTGGAGCGGGTCTGGCACAGATACGCAGTATTTT
cdr3_aa: CASSSSWSGSGTDTQYF

clone_size: -
v_call: TRBV7-2
d_call: TRBD2
j_call: TRBJ2-7
cdr3_nt: TGTGCCAGCAGCCAAACTAGCGGCTCATCCTACGAGCAGTACTTC
cdr3_aa: CASSQTSGSSYEQYF

clone_size: -
v_call: TRBV7-9
d_call: -
j_call: TRBJ2-7
cdr3_nt: TGTGCCAGCAGCCTAGAGGCGGTATCCGAGCAGTACTTC
cdr3_aa: CASSLEAVSEQYF

clone_size: -
v_call: TRBV20-1
d_call: -
j_call: TRBJ1-1
cdr3_nt: TGCAGTGCCGATGCAGAGAACACTGAAGTTTTCTTT
cdr3_aa: CSADAENTEVFF

clone_size: -
v_call: TRBV11-2
d_call: -
j_call: TRBJ2-1
cdr3_nt: TGTGCCAGCAGCTGGGTGGAGGGGCCACCCCTTTACAATGAGCAGTTCTTC
cdr3_aa: CASSWVEGPPLYNEQFF

clone_size: few
v_call: TRBV5-1
d_call: -
j_call: TRBJ2-7
cdr3_nt: TGCGCCAGCAATACCGGTAGTACCTACGAGCAGTACTTC
cdr3_aa: CASNTGSTYEQYF

clone_size: -
v_call: TRBV6-2/TRBV6-3
d_call: TRBD2
j_call: TRBJ2-1
cdr3_nt: TGTGCCAGCAGTGCCTTTGGAGCGGGAGGTGAAAATGAGCAGTTCTTC
cdr3_aa: CASSAFGAGGENEQFF

clone_size: -
v_call: TRBV24-1
d_call: -
j_call: TRBJ1-1
cdr3_nt: TGTGCCACCAGTGATTTTTTGAACACTGAAGCTTTCTTT
cdr3_aa: CATSDFLNTEAFF

clone_size: few
v_call: TRBV7-9
d_call: TRBD1
j_call: TRBJ2-3
cdr3_nt: TGTGCCAGCAGCCAACAGGGGGGCAGAGCAGATACGCAGTATTTT
cdr3_aa: CASSQQGGRADTQYF

clone_size: many
v_call: TRBV12-3/TRBV12-4
d_call: TRBD2
j_call: TRBJ2-3
cdr3_nt: TGTGCCAGCATCCCGGGCGGGGGGGCAGATACGCAGTATTTT
cdr3_aa: CASIPGGGADTQYF

clone_size: -
v_call: TRBV4-3
d_call: -
j_call: TRBJ1-1
cdr3_nt: TGCGCCAGCAGCCAAGATCCCGACAGACCGAACACTGAAGCTTTCTTT
cdr3_aa: CASSQDPDRPNTEAFF

clone_size: few
v_call: TRBV6-1
d_call: TRBD1
j_call: TRBJ1-2
cdr3_nt: TGTGCCAGCAGTGAATCGGGACAGGGGGCCGCTAACTATGGCTACACCTTC
cdr3_aa: CASSESGQGAANYGYTF

clone_size: -
v_call: TRBV20-1
d_call: -
j_call: TRBJ1-2
cdr3_nt: TGCAGTGCTAGAGTCCCAACGGCCTCTTATGGCTACACCTTC
cdr3_aa: CSARVPTASYGYTF

clone_size: many
v_call: TRBV27
d_call: -
j_call: TRBJ1-4
cdr3_nt: TGTGCCAGCAGAGGAATTCAGGGTGTAAGGGAAAAACTGTTTTTT
cdr3_aa: CASRGIQGVREKLFF

clone_size: -
v_call: TRBV7-9
d_call: TRBD1
j_call: TRBJ2-1
cdr3_nt: TGTGCCAGCAGCTGGACAGGGGACCCCTCTACCAATGAGCAGTTCTTC
cdr3_aa: CASSWTGDPSTNEQFF